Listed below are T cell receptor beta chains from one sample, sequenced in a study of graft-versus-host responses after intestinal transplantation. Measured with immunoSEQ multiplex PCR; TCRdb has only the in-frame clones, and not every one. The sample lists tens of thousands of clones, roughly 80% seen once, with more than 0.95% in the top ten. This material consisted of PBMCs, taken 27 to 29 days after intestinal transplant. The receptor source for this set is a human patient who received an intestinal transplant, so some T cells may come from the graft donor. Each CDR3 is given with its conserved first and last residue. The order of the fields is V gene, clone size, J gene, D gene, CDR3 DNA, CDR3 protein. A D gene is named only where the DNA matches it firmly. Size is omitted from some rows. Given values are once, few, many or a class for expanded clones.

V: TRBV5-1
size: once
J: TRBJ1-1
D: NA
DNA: TGCGCCAGCAGCTTGAGTGCAGCCGTTATGAACACTGAAGCTTTCTTT
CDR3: CASSLSAAVMNTEAFF

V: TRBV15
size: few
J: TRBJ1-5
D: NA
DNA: TGTGCCACCAGCAGAGATAGGAGGGGTGCGGGTTATCAGCCCCAGCATTTT
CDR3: CATSRDRRGAGYQPQHF

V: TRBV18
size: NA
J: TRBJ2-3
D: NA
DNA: TGTGCCAGCTCACCGCCCGGGTCGGATACGCAGTATTTT
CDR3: CASSPPGSDTQYF

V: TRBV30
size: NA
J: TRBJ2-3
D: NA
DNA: TGTGCCTGGAGTGGGGTTACAGGGACTACAGATACGCAGTATTTT
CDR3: CAWSGVTGTTDTQYF

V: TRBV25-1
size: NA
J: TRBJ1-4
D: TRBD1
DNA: TGTGCCAGCAGTGAATACGACAGGGAAGGGGAAAAACTGTTTTTT
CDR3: CASSEYDREGEKLFF

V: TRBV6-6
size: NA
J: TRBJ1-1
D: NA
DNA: TGTGCCAGCAGTTACGGGCCTATGAACACTGAAGCTTTCTTT
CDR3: CASSYGPMNTEAFF

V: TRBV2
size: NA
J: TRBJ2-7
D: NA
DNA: TGTGCCAGCAGTGGGGGAGACGTTAACTCCTACGAGCAGTACTTC
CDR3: CASSGGDVNSYEQYF

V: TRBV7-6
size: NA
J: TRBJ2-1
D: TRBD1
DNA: TGTGCCAGCAGCTTAGGGCATACAGGGGGCAATGAGCAGTTCTTC
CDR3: CASSLGHTGGNEQFF

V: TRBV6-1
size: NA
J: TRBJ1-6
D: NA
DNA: TGTGCCACCGCCCAGGGAATATATAATTCACCCCTCCACTTT
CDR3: CATAQGIYNSPLHF

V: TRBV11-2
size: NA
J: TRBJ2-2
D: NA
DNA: TGTGCCAGCAGCTTTACACCAACCGGGGAGCTGTTTTTT
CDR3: CASSFTPTGELFF

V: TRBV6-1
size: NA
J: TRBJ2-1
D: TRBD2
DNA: TGTGCCAGCAGTGCCCCCCCAGCGGGGGCGTACAATGAGCAGTTCTTC
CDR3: CASSAPPAGAYNEQFF

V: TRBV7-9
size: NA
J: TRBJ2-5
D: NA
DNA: TGTGCCAGCAGCTTAGGGTCTCAGCTGAATGTTGGGGGGACCCAGTACTTC
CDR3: CASSLGSQLNVGGTQYF

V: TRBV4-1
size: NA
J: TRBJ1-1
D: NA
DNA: TGCGCCAGCAGCCCCCCCGATTTTGATGGGGGGGACACTGAAGCTTTCTTT
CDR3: CASSPPDFDGGDTEAFF

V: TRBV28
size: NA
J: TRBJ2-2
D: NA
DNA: TGTGCCAGCAGCGAAACAGGGATTGTGGGCTCCGGGGAGCTGTTTTTT
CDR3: CASSETGIVGSGELFF

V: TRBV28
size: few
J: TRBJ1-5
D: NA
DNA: TGTGCCAGCAGTTTTTCGACAGAAACTAGCAATCAGCCCCAGCATTTT
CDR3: CASSFSTETSNQPQHF

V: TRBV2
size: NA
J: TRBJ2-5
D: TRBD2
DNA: TGTGCCAGCAGTGAAGCCCGGCTAGCGGGGGCCGAGCAAGAGACCCAGTACTTC
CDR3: CASSEARLAGAEQETQYF

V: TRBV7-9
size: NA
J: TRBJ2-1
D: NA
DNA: TGTGCCAGCAGCTTAGCTCTCAATGAGCAGTTCTTC
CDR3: CASSLALNEQFF